This TCR beta chain derives from a study of blood T cell repertoires in COVID-19. Worth noting for this clone: Distinct nucleotide sequences in the sample also encode this CDR3.

Germline values: CDR1 LNHDA, CDR2 SQIVND (reference sequence). This CDR3 spans 13 amino acids. With 6 bases removed from V and 4 bases from J, the gap between germline ends came to 10 bases. Study members were between about 18 and 100 years old and lived in 24 US regions. Profiling relied on immunoSEQ multiplex PCR, and the TCRdb table lists in-frame clones only, not all of them. The sample consists of approximately 240,000 clones, approximately 83% of them appearing once. J is TRBJ1-5 and V is TRBV19; TRBD1 is a possible D gene (6 bases). Sequencing input: PBMCs or T cells enriched from blood (not recorded which). The source is a woman in her forties with acute COVID-19. The CDR3, as DNA: TGTGCCAGTAGCCGGACAGATAATCAGCCCCAGCATTTT. This translates into CASSRTDNQPQHF.